The next 4 T cell receptor beta chains were all read from a single sample in a study of shared clonotypes between healthy human individuals. Sequenced by immunoSEQ multiplex PCR; TCRdb stores in-frame clones only, minus some. The repertoire holds about 450,000 clones, with roughly 83% as singletons. The sample was PBMCs. These receptors were taken from a woman in her thirties or forties in good health. Some clones in this sample may be carry-over from other donors' samples.

The CDR3 is CAWSVQGAPTYEQYF. The DNA of the CDR3 is TGTGCCTGGAGTGTACAGGGGGCTCCTACCTACGAGCAGTACTTC. The chain has TRBV30 and TRBJ2-7, with 9 bases that match TRBD1. Germline V CDR1 and CDR2: GTSNPN, SVGIG (reference sequence). V lost 0 bases and J lost 2; bases outside the gene matches: 5. The CDR3 extends over 15 amino acids. Together with reference TRBV30 and TRBJ2-7, the CDR3 gives the full variable domain: SQTIHQWPATLVQPVGSPLSLECTVEGTSNPNLYWYRQAAGRGLQLLFYSVGIGQISSEVPQNLSASRPQDRQFILSSKKLLLSDSGFYLCAWSVQGAPTYEQYFGPGTRLTVT.

CDR3 amino acids: CASSLLRLRQSRANVLTF. CDR3 DNA: TGTGCCAGCAGTTTATTACGCTTACGACAAAGTCGGGCCAACGTCCTGACTTTC. This chain uses TRBV6-9 with TRBJ2-6; the D is unclear. Trimming left V 4 bases short and J 5 bases short, with 21 bases between. This CDR3 spans 18 amino acids. The V gene's germline CDR1 is MNHGY and CDR2 SVAAGI.

The J gene is TRBJ2-1, the V gene TRBV7-6, with D possibly called TRBD1 or TRBD2 (5 bases each). The germline V and J ends were trimmed by 4 bases and 2 bases, with 12 bases remaining between them. The CDR3 is 15 residues long. The germline V gene encodes CDR1 SGHVS and CDR2 FNYEAQ. The CDR3 nucleotides are TGTGCCAGCAGCTCCCGGGACGGGCCCTACAATGAGCAGTTCTTC. Translation gives CASSSRDGPYNEQFF. Drawing the rest from reference TRBV7-6 and TRBJ2-1, the complete variable domain is GAGVSQSPRYKVTKRGQDVALRCDPISGHVSLYWYRQALGQGPEFLTYFNYEAQQDKSGLPNDRFSAERPEGSISTLTIQRTEQRDSAMYRCASSSRDGPYNEQFFGPGTRLTVL.

The chain combines TRBV4-3 with TRBJ2-7; possible D gene TRBD2, 6 bases. This CDR3 is built from 17 residues. V was pared by 0 bases and J by 3 bases, with 18 bases between. CDR1 and CDR2 (germline): LGHNA, YSLEER. The CDR3 nucleotides are TGCGCCAGCAGCCAAGATCGGGGTACGCTAGCGTACTACGAGCAGTACTTC. Translated, it gives CASSQDRGTLAYYEQYF.